This is a list of T cell receptor beta chains from one sample in a study of Graves' ophthalmopathy and Graves' hyperthyroidism. Using its own MiXCR run on the multiplex PCR reads, TCRdb lists one record per CDR3 protein. The sample shows about 550,000 distinct CDR3 sequences, approximately 35% of them seen only once. Sequenced sample: peripheral blood or thyroid tissue (not recorded which). These receptor sequences come from an adult man with Graves' hyperthyroidism. The CDR3 runs from the conserved cysteine through the conserved F or W. Each record gives: D gene, J gene, V gene, clone size, CDR3 protein, CDR3 DNA. D genes are given only for firm matches. Some rows mark clone size as missing; the rest say once, few, many or name a class of expanded clone.

D gene: NA
J gene: TRBJ1-4
V gene: TRBV12-3/TRBV12-4
clone size: many
CDR3 protein: CASSLRGALANEKLFF
CDR3 DNA: TGTGCCAGCAGTTTACGGGGGGCGTTGGCTAATGAAAAACTGTTTTTT

D gene: NA
J gene: TRBJ2-5
V gene: TRBV19
clone size: few
CDR3 protein: CASSIAGGLETQYF
CDR3 DNA: TGTGCCAGTAGTATAGCCGGGGGATTGGAGACCCAGTACTTC

D gene: TRBD1
J gene: TRBJ1-4
V gene: TRBV7-9
clone size: many
CDR3 protein: CASSSGTENEKLFF
CDR3 DNA: TGTGCCAGCAGCTCCGGGACAGAGAATGAAAAACTGTTTTTT

D gene: TRBD1
J gene: TRBJ1-2
V gene: TRBV28
clone size: few
CDR3 protein: CASSLYSTGTGGGYGYTF
CDR3 DNA: TGTGCCAGCAGTTTGTACTCAACCGGGACAGGGGGCGGGTATGGCTACACCTTC

D gene: NA
J gene: TRBJ1-2
V gene: TRBV12-3/TRBV12-4
clone size: many
CDR3 protein: CASSSDRIYGYTF
CDR3 DNA: TGTGCCAGCAGTTCCGACAGAATCTATGGCTACACCTTC

D gene: TRBD2
J gene: TRBJ2-2
V gene: TRBV29-1
clone size: many
CDR3 protein: CSVEETSPGELFF
CDR3 DNA: TGCAGCGTTGAGGAGACTAGCCCCGGGGAGCTGTTTTTT

D gene: TRBD2
J gene: TRBJ2-7
V gene: TRBV27
clone size: NA
CDR3 protein: CASSWTSGYEQYF
CDR3 DNA: TGTGCCAGCAGCTGGACTAGCGGCTACGAGCAGTACTTC

D gene: NA
J gene: TRBJ1-5
V gene: TRBV20-1
clone size: many
CDR3 protein: CSARGGWQGNQPQHF
CDR3 DNA: TGCAGTGCTAGGGGTGGGTGGCAGGGCAATCAGCCCCAGCATTTT

D gene: NA
J gene: TRBJ2-5
V gene: TRBV7-9
clone size: NA
CDR3 protein: CASSLVGQYQETQYF
CDR3 DNA: TGTGCCAGCAGCTTAGTAGGACAGTACCAAGAGACCCAGTACTTC

D gene: NA
J gene: TRBJ1-1
V gene: TRBV5-5
clone size: NA
CDR3 protein: CASSFGEGGTEAFF
CDR3 DNA: TGTGCCAGCAGCTTTGGAGAGGGGGGCACTGAAGCTTTCTTT

D gene: TRBD2
J gene: TRBJ2-1
V gene: TRBV7-3
clone size: NA
CDR3 protein: CASSSSGTSYNEQFF
CDR3 DNA: TGTGCCAGCAGCTCTAGCGGAACCTCCTACAATGAGCAGTTCTTC

D gene: TRBD1
J gene: TRBJ1-6
V gene: TRBV6-5
clone size: many
CDR3 protein: CASSYRQGHNSPLHF
CDR3 DNA: TGTGCCAGCAGTTACCGACAGGGACATAATTCACCCCTCCACTTT

D gene: TRBD2
J gene: TRBJ2-2
V gene: TRBV9
clone size: few
CDR3 protein: CASSGLAKLTNTGELFF
CDR3 DNA: TGTGCCAGCAGCGGACTAGCGAAACTGACCAACACCGGGGAGCTGTTTTTT

D gene: NA
J gene: TRBJ1-1
V gene: TRBV7-9
clone size: many
CDR3 protein: CASSLDIHMNTEAFF
CDR3 DNA: TGTGCCAGCAGCTTGGACATACACATGAACACTGAAGCTTTCTTT

D gene: NA
J gene: TRBJ1-4
V gene: TRBV5-1
clone size: many
CDR3 protein: CASSLSTAGTNEKLFF
CDR3 DNA: TGCGCCAGCAGCTTGTCGACAGCCGGGACTAATGAAAAACTGTTTTTT

D gene: NA
J gene: TRBJ2-5
V gene: TRBV29-1
clone size: many
CDR3 protein: CSVEDWRGDGWETQYF
CDR3 DNA: TGCAGCGTTGAAGATTGGCGCGGTGATGGGTGGGAGACCCAGTACTTC

D gene: TRBD2
J gene: TRBJ2-2
V gene: TRBV10-2
clone size: few
CDR3 protein: CASSVPSGLNTGELFF
CDR3 DNA: TGCGCCAGCAGTGTCCCTAGCGGGCTTAACACCGGGGAGCTGTTTTTT

D gene: NA
J gene: TRBJ1-1
V gene: TRBV2
clone size: NA
CDR3 protein: CASQALTTMNTEAFF
CDR3 DNA: TGTGCCAGCCAAGCCCTGACCACGATGAACACTGAAGCTTTCTTT

D gene: NA
J gene: TRBJ1-2
V gene: TRBV9
clone size: NA
CDR3 protein: CASGVGGQTTTYGYTF
CDR3 DNA: TGTGCCAGCGGCGTAGGGGGACAAACTACAACCTATGGCTACACCTTC

D gene: TRBD1
J gene: TRBJ2-7
V gene: TRBV29-1
clone size: many
CDR3 protein: CSVEDRHTTGDVVTYEQYF
CDR3 DNA: TGCAGCGTTGAAGACCGCCATACGACAGGGGACGTGGTTACCTACGAGCAGTACTTC

D gene: NA
J gene: TRBJ2-6
V gene: TRBV29-1
clone size: few
CDR3 protein: CSAADAGGANVLTF
CDR3 DNA: TGCAGCGCCGCCGACGCGGGAGGGGCCAACGTCCTGACTTTC